The source of this T cell receptor (beta chain) is a study of CXCR3-negative and CXCR3-positive naive CD8 T cells. CD45RO-CCR7+CD27+CD95- cells counted as naive CD8+ T cells. On this clonotype itself: Its antigen is as yet unknown.

Points from the study as a whole: CXCR3-expressing naive cells carried TRB CDR3s more hydrophobic than those of CXCR3-negative naive cells. Surface CD5 looked about the same in the naive subsets, so the authors worked out TCR strength from TRB CDR3 properties.

This CDR3 has 15 residues. The germline CDR1 and CDR2 sequences are SEHNR and FQNEAQ (reference sequence). Libraries of TRB cDNA were made by 5' RACE and carried UMIs. No DNA is given; TCRdb re-called the 5' RACE reads and lists each CDR3 protein once. This table lists roughly 140,000 distinct CDR3 sequences. The genes are TRBV7-9 and TRBJ2-1; TCRdb designates TRBD1, a call that cannot be tested without DNA. The receptor was derived from a human donor in good health. Some clones in this sample may be carry-over from other donors' samples. Sequencing was done on a sample of naive CXCR3+ CD8+ T cells from blood. Subset meaning: CD45RO-CCR7+CD27+CD95- naive CD8+ T cells expressing CXCR3 (TNR3+). CDR3 amino acids: CASSPGTNIGDEQFF.